One and the same sample provided the 19 T cell receptor beta chains below, sequenced in a study of OX40 agonist ivuxolimab in advanced cancers. Sequencing used immunoSEQ multiplex PCR; TCRdb keeps in-frame clones, though not all of them. This sample has about 38,000 clones, with approximately 80% found just once. Sequencing used CD4+ or CD8+ T cells sorted from blood, obtained in a trial of the OX40 agonist ivuxolimab. The receptors originated from an adult with an advanced solid tumor such as melanoma, head and neck, liver or kidney cancer.

The CDR3 here is CASSTRAGGIEKLFF. The DNA of the CDR3 is TGTGCCAGCAGCACTAGGGCAGGGGGTATTGAAAAACTGTTTTTT. The chain couples TRBV5-6 to TRBJ1-4, with TRBD1 identical over 7 bases. The junction had 10 bases not matched to a gene; V was cut back by 4 bases and J by 7 bases. Germline V gene sequence: CDR1 SGHDT, CDR2 YYEEEE. The CDR3 contains 15 residues.

This clone appeared a few times. J is TRBJ2-7 and V is TRBV11-3, with D perhaps TRBD1 (5 bases). Germline V lookup: CDR1 SGHNT, CDR2 YENEEA. The V gene lost 5 bases and the J gene lost 3 bases, with 14 bases spanning the gap. This CDR3 contains 14 residues. The CDR3 is CASSPGWLDYEQYF. CDR3 in DNA: TGTGCCAGCAGCCCAGGGTGGCTCGACTACGAGCAGTACTTC.

This clone came up once. The J gene is TRBJ1-1, the V gene TRBV19; 7 bases are shared with TRBD1. This CDR3 contains 14 residues. CDR1 and CDR2 (germline): LNHDA, SQIVND (reference sequence). Trimming removed 6 bases from V and 2 bases from J; junction bases left unmatched: 6. The CDR3 region has the DNA TGTGCCAGTAGGCCCTGGACAGGTAACACTGAAGCTTTCTTT. The encoded protein is CASRPWTGNTEAFF. Variable domain in full (rest from reference TRBV19 and TRBJ1-1): DGGITQSPKYLFRKEGQNVTLSCEQNLNHDAMYWYRQDPGQGLRLIYYSQIVNDFQKGDIAEGYSVSREKKESFPLTVTSAQKNPTAFYLCASRPWTGNTEAFFGQGTRLTVV.

This clone appeared once. The chain has TRBV7-2 and TRBJ2-7, with 16 bases lining up with TRBD2. Germline-derived CDR1 and CDR2 are SGHTA and FQGNSA. This CDR3 is built from 16 residues. The V segment lost 5 bases and the J segment 4 bases; nucleotides outside the gene matches: 5. CDR3 loop: CASSPGLAGGAYEQYF. CDR3 coding DNA: TGTGCCAGCAGCCCGGGACTAGCGGGAGGGGCATACGAGCAGTACTTC. The variable domain in full, with the rest retrieved from reference TRBV7-2 and TRBJ2-7, is GAGVSQSPSNKVTEKGKDVELRCDPISGHTALYWYRQSLGQGLEFLIYFQGNSAPDKSGLPSDRFSAERTGGSVSTLTIQRTQQEDSAVYLCASSPGLAGGAYEQYFGPGTRLTVT.

This chain links TRBV11-2 with TRBJ1-3; D is undetermined. Germline V gene data show CDR1 as SGHAT and CDR2 as FQNNGV. The CDR3 has 13 amino acids. Between the trimmed V and J ends, which lost 2 bases and 4 bases, there was a span of 6 bases. This CDR3 reads CASSLSYGNTIYF. The CDR3 coding sequence is TGTGCCAGCAGCTTATCCTACGGAAACACCATATATTTT.

This clone came up once. This chain joins TRBV29-1 and TRBJ1-3; 7 nucleotides align to TRBD1. Losses at the gene ends were 6 bases for V and 0 bases for J; bases not matched to a gene: 2. The germline CDR1 and CDR2 sequences are SQVTM and ANQGSEA. The CDR3 has 13 amino acids. The CDR3 DNA reads as TGCAGCGTACGGACAGGCTCTGGAAACACCATATATTTT. It codes for CSVRTGSGNTIYF.

This chain joins TRBV21-1 and TRBJ2-2. TRBV21-1 is annotated as a pseudogene. The CDR3 totals 17 residues. The CDR3 nucleotides read TGTGCCAGCAGCAAAGTGAGCCGGCTCCCGATGGTCGGGGAGCTGTTTTTT. Translated, it gives CASSKVSRLPMVGELFF.

The CDR3 DNA reads TGTGCCATCAGTGAGGGGGGTCGCACTGAAGCTTTCTTT. This codes for CAISEGGRTEAFF. The chain couples TRBV10-3 to TRBJ1-1; TRBD1 might be the D (5 bases). The CDR3 is made up of 13 amino acids. CDR1 is ENHRY and CDR2 is SYGVKD in the germline V gene. V shed 2 bases and J shed 4 bases, with 8 bases lying between them.

The chain joins TRBV9 to TRBJ1-1; D not resolved. The V and J ends lost 0 bases and 3 bases respectively, with 15 bases between them. The CDR3 has 16 residues. Looked up from germline, CDR1 is SGDLS and CDR2 is YYNGEE. The CDR3 bases are TGTGCCAGCAGCGTAGGGGTTGGCAACACGGACACTGAAGCTTTCTTT. Its protein product is CASSVGVGNTDTEAFF.

The CDR3 region is CASSLLGSGDEKLFF. DNA of the CDR3: TGCGCCAGCAGCTTGCTTGGGTCCGGAGATGAAAAACTGTTTTTT. The rearrangement uses TRBV5-1 and TRBJ1-4; no clear D gene. CDR1 SGHRS and CDR2 YFSETQ come from the germline V gene. The CDR3 consists of 15 residues. Trimming took off 1 base at V and 6 bases at J, with 13 bases between the two ends.

V usage is TRBV25-1 and J usage is TRBJ1-4; TRBD1 might be the D (5 bases). Germline CDR1 is MGHDK and CDR2 is SYGVNS. The V gene lost 1 base and the J gene lost 0 bases, with 12 bases spanning the gap. This CDR3 has 17 residues. Here the CDR3 reads CASSESKGLATNEKLFF. The CDR3 DNA reads as TGTGCCAGCAGTGAATCAAAGGGGCTGGCAACTAATGAAAAACTGTTTTTT.

The chain joins TRBV5-1 to TRBJ1-1, with TRBD1 matching over 9 bases. V shed 4 bases, J shed 5 bases, and the junction held 6 bases outside the gene matches. This CDR3 is built from 14 residues. CDR1 is SGHRS, CDR2 YFSETQ, per germline. CDR3 DNA sequence: TGCGCCAGCAGCCTTGGACAGGGGAGGACTGAAGCTTTCTTT. Encoded protein: CASSLGQGRTEAFF.

This chain connects TRBV5-1 to TRBJ2-3, with 10 bases aligning to TRBD2. Germline values: CDR1 SGHRS, CDR2 YFSETQ. Trimming cost V 0 bases and J 4 bases; bases outside gene matches: 8. CDR3 size: 17 residues. The CDR3 region has the DNA TGCGCCAGCAGCTTGGCGCCCCTAGCGGGAGTGCCAGATACGCAGTATTTT. As protein: CASSLAPLAGVPDTQYF.

This clone was detected only once. The chain employs TRBV5-8 and TRBJ2-2; no definite D call. The CDR3 is 14 residues long. CDR1 SGHTS and CDR2 YDEGEE come from the germline V gene. The chain's CDR3 is CASWRILNTGELFF. CDR3 coding DNA: TGTGCTAGTTGGCGGATCTTGAACACCGGGGAGCTGTTTTTT.

V gene TRBV30 combines with J gene TRBJ2-1, with 14 bases fitting TRBD2. V was clipped by 0 bases and J by 8 bases; unmatched bases: 6. The CDR3 spans 16 residues. Looked up from germline, CDR1 is GTSNPN and CDR2 is SVGIG (reference sequence). DNA for the CDR3: TGTGCCTGGAGTGTTCAGGGACTAGCGGGAGTCTATGAGCAGTTCTTC. Translating it yields CAWSVQGLAGVYEQFF.

The chain couples TRBV29-1 to TRBJ2-7, with 13 bases fitting TRBD2. Trimming removed 6 bases from V and 1 base from J; junction bases left unmatched: 3. The CDR3 spans 14 residues. The germline V gene encodes CDR1 SQVTM and CDR2 ANQGSEA. CDR3 loop: CSVLTSGRSYEQYF. Here the CDR3 DNA reads TGCAGCGTATTGACTAGCGGGAGGTCCTACGAGCAGTACTTC.

This chain uses TRBV28 with TRBJ1-1; D unresolved. Trimming shortened V by 6 bases and J by 0 bases, and 8 bases separated the two germline ends. The CDR3 is 13 amino acids. Germline values: CDR1 MDHEN, CDR2 SYDVKM. CDR3 residues: CASRGSLNTEAFF. For the CDR3, the DNA is TGTGCCAGCAGGGGCAGCCTGAACACTGAAGCTTTCTTT.

This clone has more than one count but fewer than ten. The rearrangement joins TRBV10-3 to TRBJ2-7; maybe TRBD2 (6 bases). Germline loops: CDR1 ENHRY, CDR2 SYGVKD. V lost 6 bases to trimming and J lost 0 bases, with 18 bases between them. This CDR3 is built from 16 residues. The CDR3 sequence is CAIRVGVGGSSYEQYF. The CDR3 region has the DNA TGTGCCATCAGGGTCGGGGTTGGGGGGAGCTCCTACGAGCAGTACTTC.

The rearrangement uses TRBV11-2 and TRBJ2-3, with 8 bases matching TRBD2. J lost 2 bases, V lost 5 bases, and 6 bases had no gene match. CDR1 and CDR2 from the germline V gene are SGHAT and FQNNGV. The CDR3 has 15 residues. CDR3 DNA sequence: TGTGCCAGCAGCCTAGCGGGTTTTACCACAGATACGCAGTATTTT. It encodes CASSLAGFTTDTQYF.